Listed below are T cell receptor beta chains from one sample, sequenced in a study of human T cells and chemical hapten exposure. TCRdb independently ran MiXCR on the RACE reads; one entry per CDR3 protein. The repertoire holds about 79,000 distinct CDR3 sequences, 8.6% seen once, with over 1.5% in the top ten. What was sequenced was whole blood. All receptors come from a male donor in good health. Some clones in this sample may be carry-over from other donors' samples. The conserved cysteine and the conserved F or W are not part of the CDR3 here. The D gene is left open where the match is weak.

v_call	d_call	j_call	cdr3_aa
TRBV15	NA	TRBJ2-7	ATSRERSTSYEQY
TRBV3-1	TRBD1	TRBJ1-1	ASSRQGRVDTEAF
TRBV25-1	NA	TRBJ1-2	ASSESQGERLYGYT
TRBV5-4	NA	TRBJ1-1	ASSLVGGRGAF
TRBV12-3/TRBV12-4	TRBD1	TRBJ1-3	ASSKPGQFFSGNTIY
TRBV6-5	NA	TRBJ2-1	ASSLDRGRDNEQF
TRBV4-3	NA	TRBJ1-4	ASSQDGRNAEKLF
TRBV12-3/TRBV12-4	NA	TRBJ1-5	ASSRGLSNQPQH
TRBV6-5	NA	TRBJ1-2	ASSSDDIYGYT
TRBV6-1	NA	TRBJ1-1	ASRMTVSLPAF
TRBV7-9	NA	TRBJ1-2	ASSLQGMNYGYT
TRBV6-6	TRBD2	TRBJ2-4	ASSQPVALAAAAKNIQY
TRBV5-1	TRBD2	TRBJ2-7	ASTPGGSGAYEQY
TRBV6-1	NA	TRBJ1-4	ASSEAGGRMKLF
TRBV5-1	NA	TRBJ2-2	ASSLELSGELF
TRBV10-3	NA	TRBJ2-7	AITEGPYEQY
TRBV18	TRBD1	TRBJ1-1	ASSPTDRGLLNTEAF
TRBV27	TRBD2	TRBJ2-7	ASSLWGLGNEQY
TRBV12-5	NA	TRBJ1-1	ASGFGVGTEAF
TRBV7-9	NA	TRBJ2-6	ASSLAAGSGANVLT
TRBV30	NA	TRBJ2-7	AWSPASYEQY
TRBV12-3/TRBV12-4	NA	TRBJ2-7	ASSLFGRAHEQY
TRBV7-2	NA	TRBJ2-1	ASSLVRRASSYNEQF
TRBV12-3/TRBV12-4	TRBD1	TRBJ1-1	ASSLGTGRAEAF
TRBV20-1	NA	TRBJ1-4	SARDVRATNEKLF
TRBV7-6	TRBD2	TRBJ2-3	ASSLVVAGVLGDTQY
TRBV6-2/TRBV6-3	TRBD1	TRBJ1-1	ASSIDGTGEAF
TRBV4-1	NA	TRBJ2-7	ASSQARGNEQY
TRBV18	NA	TRBJ1-4	ASSPQRDNEKLF
TRBV6-6	TRBD1	TRBJ1-5	ASSGNGQAPSAGNQPQH
TRBV7-2	NA	TRBJ2-7	ASSTAAGSSYEQY
TRBV7-6	NA	TRBJ2-7	ASSGQGKRYEQY
TRBV14	TRBD1	TRBJ2-5	ASSLGDRHQETQY
TRBV10-1	TRBD1	TRBJ1-2	ASSEGGASVSGYT
TRBV27	NA	TRBJ1-3	ASSLGDPFSGNTIY
TRBV6-2/TRBV6-3	NA	TRBJ2-1	ASSYSQTYNEQF
TRBV29-1	NA	TRBJ2-1	SVGAATQYEQF
TRBV9	NA	TRBJ2-3	ASSPPDGPSTDTQY
TRBV4-1	NA	TRBJ1-6	ASSQEAGFIDSPLH
TRBV15	TRBD2	TRBJ2-3	ATSSHSGSADTQY
TRBV7-2	TRBD2	TRBJ2-5	ASSPPGLVETQY
TRBV7-9	NA	TRBJ1-1	ASSLPGTPQGAF
TRBV5-6	TRBD1	TRBJ2-4	ASSSLGQGKAKNIQY
TRBV20-1	TRBD2	TRBJ2-7	SARTSASSYEQY
TRBV27	NA	TRBJ1-4	TSSPYGIGAATNEKLF